This T cell receptor (beta chain) derives from a study of T cells in tumors after PD-1 blockade. Data came from immunoSEQ multiplex PCR; TCRdb stores just in-frame clones and leaves some out. The table includes more than 50,000 clones, approximately 74% detected once. Template: tumor biopsy or peripheral blood genomic DNA, about 616-6,500 ng per sample. This specimen was PBMCs, taken after anti-PD-1 treatment. This receptor was taken from a human donor with basal cell carcinoma.

Written as DNA, the CDR3 is TGCAGCTCCCGTGGAGGGAAGGAGACCCAGTACTTC. The encoded protein is CSSRGGKETQYF. The chain is built from TRBV29-1 and TRBJ2-5; a weak D match, TRBD2 (6 bases). The CDR3 length is 12 residues. V gave up 8 bases and J gave up 5 bases, with 15 bases separating them. Germline-derived CDR1 and CDR2 are SQVTM and ANQGSEA.